These T cell receptor beta chains were read from a single sample in a study of naive and memory T cell subsets. TCRdb used MiXCR to reprocess the 5' RACE reads, holding one entry per CDR3 protein. The table lists 50,000 to 60,000 distinct CDR3 sequences, 6.5% to 8.5% of them singletons. The receptors derive from a female donor in good health. The CDR3 runs from the conserved cysteine through the conserved F or W. The D gene is left open where the match is weak. Some rows have no size entry. The others give once, few or many, or a class for an expanded clone.

abundance | j_gene | d_gene | v_gene | len | CDR3nt | CDR3aa
few | TRBJ2-2 | TRBD1 | TRBV6-5 | 15 | TGTGCCAGCAGTCTCCGACAGGGTCAGGGCGGGGAGCTGTTTTTT | CASSLRQGQGGELFF
NA | TRBJ1-2 | NA | TRBV2 | 13 | TGTGCCAGGAGTGAAAATAGAGACCGTGGCTACACCTTC | CARSENRDRGYTF
many | TRBJ1-1 | NA | TRBV29-1 | 13 | TGCAGCGTTGAAAGCCTGGCGGGGACTGAAGCTTTCTTT | CSVESLAGTEAFF
many | TRBJ1-1 | NA | TRBV20-1 | 12 | TGCAGTGCTAGAGTGGTGAACACTGAAGCTTTCTTT | CSARVVNTEAFF
many | TRBJ1-2 | TRBD1 | TRBV28 | 17 | TGTGCCAGCAGGTCGGTGGGAGACAGGGGGATAGGACTCGGCTACACCTTC | CASRSVGDRGIGLGYTF
many | TRBJ1-6 | NA | TRBV7-6 | 12 | TGTGCCAGCAAGGGGCCCAATTCACCCCTCCACTTT | CASKGPNSPLHF
many | TRBJ2-1 | TRBD2 | TRBV4-3 | 15 | TGCGCCAGCAGCCAAAGGGGACTAGCCGACAATGAGCAGTTCTTC | CASSQRGLADNEQFF
few | TRBJ1-1 | TRBD1 | TRBV18 | 13 | TGTGCCAGCTCACCACCCACCAGGGGGGAAGCTTTCTTT | CASSPPTRGEAFF
NA | TRBJ2-5 | NA | TRBV28 | 15 | TGTGCCAGCAGTATCCGGACCGAGGGTGGGGAGACCCAGTACTTC | CASSIRTEGGETQYF
many | TRBJ1-1 | NA | TRBV29-1 | 14 | TGCAGCGTCTTCGATCCGGGGTTGAACACTGAAGCTTTCTTT | CSVFDPGLNTEAFF
many | TRBJ2-7 | NA | TRBV12-3/TRBV12-4 | 13 | TGTGCCAGCAGCCACAGGGCAAGCTACGAGCAGTACTTC | CASSHRASYEQYF
many | TRBJ1-6 | NA | TRBV7-2 | 14 | TGTGCCAGCAGCTCCGGCAGGGACCATTCACCCCTCCACTTT | CASSSGRDHSPLHF
few | TRBJ2-7 | NA | TRBV15 | 15 | TGTGCCACCAGCAGGGGTCCGGACAGACGCGGGGAGCAGTACTTC | CATSRGPDRRGEQYF
many | TRBJ1-2 | NA | TRBV29-1 | 14 | TGCAGCGTTGAATTGTACGGGGCCAACTATGGCTACACCTTC | CSVELYGANYGYTF
many | TRBJ1-5 | NA | TRBV7-8 | 13 | TGTGCCAGCAGCTTACAGGGCAATCAGCCCCAGCATTTT | CASSLQGNQPQHF
NA | TRBJ2-5 | NA | TRBV7-2 | 14 | TGTGCCAGCAGCTTCCAGACTACACAAGAGACCCAGTACTTC | CASSFQTTQETQYF
many | TRBJ1-1 | TRBD1 | TRBV6-5 | 15 | TGTGCCAGCAGTTACGGACAGGGATACAACACTGAAGCTTTCTTT | CASSYGQGYNTEAFF
few | TRBJ2-3 | TRBD2 | TRBV10-3 | 16 | TGTGCCATCAGTGAGTCGTCTGGCGGGGGGGCTGATACGCAGTATTTT | CAISESSGGGADTQYF
few | TRBJ2-1 | TRBD1 | TRBV3-1 | 15 | TGTGCCAGCAGCCAAGTGTCAGGGGGTCGAAATGAGCAGTTCTTC | CASSQVSGGRNEQFF
few | TRBJ2-2 | NA | TRBV12-3/TRBV12-4 | 13 | TGTGCCAGCAGTTTAATAGCCACCGGGGAGCTGTTTTTT | CASSLIATGELFF
many | TRBJ1-4 | NA | TRBV2 | 14 | TGTGCCAGCTCATCACAAGGGGCAAATGAAAAACTGTTTTTT | CASSSQGANEKLFF
many | TRBJ1-1 | NA | TRBV6-2/TRBV6-3 | 15 | TGTGCCAGCAGTTACTCGACTCTGGGAGGCACTGAAGCTTTCTTT | CASSYSTLGGTEAFF
NA | TRBJ2-2 | NA | TRBV7-9 | 15 | TGTGCCAGCAGCCTGAGACCAATTAACACCGGGGAGCTGTTTTTT | CASSLRPINTGELFF
many | TRBJ1-2 | NA | TRBV6-5 | 13 | TGTGCCAGCAGTTTTTACAGGCGGTATGGCTACACCTTC | CASSFYRRYGYTF
many | TRBJ1-1 | NA | TRBV2 | 13 | TGTGCCAGCAGTGAAGCGGAGACAGCGGGAGCTTTCTTT | CASSEAETAGAFF
few | TRBJ2-1 | TRBD2 | TRBV10-3 | 11 | TGTGCCATCAGTGAGGGACTAGCGGGCCTCTTC | CAISEGLAGLF
many | TRBJ2-4 | NA | TRBV6-6 | 13 | TGTGCCAGCAAACAGGCGACCCCCGCGGTTCAGTACTTC | CASKQATPAVQYF
few | TRBJ1-5 | TRBD1 | TRBV7-9 | 13 | TGTGCCAGCAGCTTACAGGGGGATCAGCCCCAGCATTTT | CASSLQGDQPQHF
few | TRBJ2-5 | NA | TRBV20-1 | 12 | TGCAGTGCTAGAGATGAGGGAGAGACCCAGTACTTC | CSARDEGETQYF
NA | TRBJ2-7 | NA | TRBV3-1 | 14 | TGTGCCAGCAGCCAAGATCCAGGGAGATACGAGCAGTACTTC | CASSQDPGRYEQYF
many | TRBJ2-5 | NA | TRBV12-3/TRBV12-4 | 13 | TGTGCCAGCAGTAGGGACGGGAAGGAGACCCAGTACTTC | CASSRDGKETQYF
many | TRBJ2-1 | TRBD2 | TRBV5-4 | 17 | TGTGCCAGCAGTTCCTCCCCGCAGCGGGGGGTTGACAATGAGCAGTTCTTC | CASSSSPQRGVDNEQFF
medium-sized | TRBJ2-1 | TRBD1 | TRBV29-1 | 13 | TGCAGCGTTGGGACAGGGGGCTACAATGAGCAGTTCTTC | CSVGTGGYNEQFF
many | TRBJ1-1 | NA | TRBV6-5 | 13 | TGTGCCAGTTCGGGGGCGATGAACACTGAAGCTTTCTTT | CASSGAMNTEAFF
NA | TRBJ2-1 | NA | TRBV12-3/TRBV12-4 | 12 | TGTGCCAGCAGTCACCCGTACAATGAGCAGTTCTTC | CASSHPYNEQFF
many | TRBJ2-6 | TRBD1 | TRBV7-8 | 17 | TGTGCCAGCAGCCGCCGGGACAGGAGCTCTGGGGCCAACGTCCTGACTTTC | CASSRRDRSSGANVLTF
many | TRBJ2-3 | NA | TRBV5-4 | 15 | TGTGCCAGCAGCACAGGGTTTCGGGGCACAGATACGCAGTATTTT | CASSTGFRGTDTQYF
few | TRBJ2-7 | NA | TRBV6-2/TRBV6-3 | 13 | TGTGCCAGCAGTTACCGAGGCATCTACGAGCAGTACTTC | CASSYRGIYEQYF
few | TRBJ2-3 | NA | TRBV29-1 | 13 | TGCAGCGTTAAGGCCGATAGCACAGATACGCAGTATTTT | CSVKADSTDTQYF
few | TRBJ2-2 | NA | TRBV7-3 | 14 | TGTGCCAGCAGCTTAATGACGAACACCGGGGAGCTGTTTTTT | CASSLMTNTGELFF
NA | TRBJ1-6 | NA | TRBV6-5 | 18 | TGTGCCAGCAGTTACTCATCTCGGCCGGGAGTGGGCCGCTCACCCCTCCACTTT | CASSYSSRPGVGRSPLHF
few | TRBJ1-1 | NA | TRBV7-2 | 14 | TGTGCCAGCAGCTTCCACGGCGTGGCGGGTGAAGCTTTCTTT | CASSFHGVAGEAFF
few | TRBJ2-7 | NA | TRBV19 | 13 | TGTGCCAGTAGTATAGACCTCCCGACCGAGCAGTACTTC | CASSIDLPTEQYF
few | TRBJ2-1 | NA | TRBV7-7 | 13 | TGTGCTAGCAGCCTACTTGGCAACAATGAGCAGTTCTTC | CASSLLGNNEQFF
many | TRBJ2-7 | NA | TRBV3-1 | 11 | TGTGCCAGCAGCCAAGATCGACTAACGTACTTC | CASSQDRLTYF
few | TRBJ2-7 | NA | TRBV18 | 13 | TGTGCCAGCTCACCACCGGATTCCTACGAGCAGTACTTC | CASSPPDSYEQYF
NA | TRBJ1-5 | NA | TRBV2 | 15 | TGTGCCAGCAGTGATTCGCAGTATAGCAATCAGCCCCAGCATTTT | CASSDSQYSNQPQHF
many | TRBJ1-4 | TRBD1 | TRBV5-4 | 15 | TGTGCCAGCACCGAAGACAGGGGGATTAAGGAAAAACTGTTTTTT | CASTEDRGIKEKLFF
few | TRBJ2-2 | NA | TRBV5-1 | 14 | TGCGCCAGCGCCATATCTCCGTCCACCGGGGAGCTGTTTTTT | CASAISPSTGELFF
NA | TRBJ1-5 | NA | TRBV12-3/TRBV12-4 | 13 | TGTGCCAGCAGTTTAAGGGCGGGTCAGCCCCAGCATTTT | CASSLRAGQPQHF
NA | TRBJ2-1 | NA | TRBV5-6 | 13 | TGTGCCAGCAGCTATCAGGGGGGTAATGAGCAGTTCTTC | CASSYQGGNEQFF
few | TRBJ1-4 | NA | TRBV19 | 16 | TGTGCCAGTAGTATAGGCGGAAATCCAACTAATGAAAAACTGTTTTTT | CASSIGGNPTNEKLFF
many | TRBJ2-1 | TRBD2 | TRBV3-1 | 16 | TGTGCCAGCAGCCACGCGAGCGGGGGGGCCTACAATGAGCAGTTCTTC | CASSHASGGAYNEQFF
NA | TRBJ2-1 | TRBD2 | TRBV27 | 14 | TGTGCCAGCAACAGCGGGGCCATCTACAATGAGCAGTTCTTC | CASNSGAIYNEQFF
NA | TRBJ1-4 | NA | TRBV23-1 | 15 | TGCGCCAGCAGTTCTGGACCCCTCGGGGGTGAAAAACTGTTTTTT | CASSSGPLGGEKLFF
NA | TRBJ2-1 | TRBD2 | TRBV6-4 | 14 | TGTGCCAGCAGTGGACTAGCGGGGGGCAATGAGCAGTTCTTC | CASSGLAGGNEQFF
many | TRBJ2-2 | TRBD1 | TRBV5-4 | 14 | TGTGCCAGCAGACCTGGGACAGACTCCGGGGAGCTGTTTTTT | CASRPGTDSGELFF
many | TRBJ1-5 | TRBD1 | TRBV6-2/TRBV6-3 | 15 | TGTGCCAGCCACTTCCGAGGGCAGGGGGGCCAGCCCCAGCATTTT | CASHFRGQGGQPQHF
many | TRBJ2-5 | TRBD1 | TRBV3-1 | 15 | TGTGCCAGCAGCCTATTTATGACAGGGGAAGAGACCCAGTACTTC | CASSLFMTGEETQYF